The 17 T cell receptor beta chains below come from one sample, sequenced in a study of naive and memory T cell subsets. An equimolar mix of two oligonucleotides served as the beta constant-region primer for TRBC1 and TRBC2. TCRdb recomputed calls from the UMI-ligation and nested PCR reads with MiXCR, one row per CDR3 protein. Among around 29,000 distinct CDR3 sequences listed, about 10% were seen once. The specimen sequenced was effector memory CD4+ T cells from blood. Subset given: effector memory, CD45RA- CD27-. The receptors stem from a human donor in good health.

The V call is TRBV15, the J call TRBJ1-2; no clear D gene. The germline V and J ends were trimmed by 1 base and 7 bases, with 10 bases remaining between them. The CDR3 has 13 residues. Germline V lookup: CDR1 LNHNV, CDR2 YYDKDF (reference sequence). The CDR3 nucleotides are TGTGCCACCAGCAGAGCGGGAAAGGGTGGCTACACCTTC. Translation: CATSRAGKGGYTF.

This clonotype was counted at least ten times. This rearrangement joins TRBV20-1 to TRBJ2-5; D may be TRBD1 or TRBD2 (5 bases each). Germline V gene sequence: CDR1 DFQATT, CDR2 SNEGSKA (reference sequence). The length of the CDR3 is 15 residues. Trimming removed 6 bases at V and 0 bases at J, with 17 bases between. The CDR3 is CSAPPGTGYQETQYF. The CDR3 DNA reads as TGCAGTGCCCCACCTGGGACGGGGTACCAAGAGACCCAGTACTTC.

This chain connects TRBV20-1 to TRBJ2-4; D is perhaps TRBD1 or TRBD2 (5 bases each). Trimming shortened V by 6 bases and J by 8 bases, and 17 bases separated the two germline ends. The CDR3 is made up of 13 amino acids. Per the germline V gene, CDR1 is DFQATT and CDR2 is SNEGSKA (reference sequence). CDR3: CSAPLRGPDIQYF. The CDR3 DNA reads TGCAGTGCCCCCCTCCGGGGACCCGACATTCAGTACTTC.

This clonotype was seen many times. This chain links TRBV5-4 with TRBJ2-1, with D possibly being TRBD1 (5 bases). V dropped 9 bases and J dropped 8 bases, with 12 bases sitting between them. Germline V lookup: CDR1 SGHNT, CDR2 YYREEE (reference sequence). There are 11 residues in the CDR3. The CDR3 bases are TGTGCCACCGACAGTAGGGATGAGCAGTTCTTC. Translation gives CATDSRDEQFF. Based on the CDR3 plus reference TRBV5-4 and TRBJ2-1, the full variable domain is ETGVTQSPTHLIKTRGQQVTLRCSSQSGHNTVSWYQQALGQGPQFIFQYYREEENGRGNFPPRFSGLQFPNYSSELNVNALELDDSALYLCATDSRDEQFFGPGTRLTVL.

This clonotype was counted ten times or more. V is TRBV27 and J is TRBJ1-1; TRBD1 matches 9 bases. J lost 3 bases, V lost 6 bases, and 2 bases had no gene match. Germline-derived CDR1 and CDR2 are MNHEY and SMNVEV (reference sequence). CDR3 size: 13 residues. The CDR3 is CASRGQGYTEAFF. For the CDR3, the DNA is TGTGCCAGCAGAGGACAGGGGTACACTGAAGCTTTCTTT.

V and J are TRBV14 and TRBJ1-2; no reliable D call. The V end was cut by 1 base, the J end by 2 bases, with 8 bases between. The CDR3 has 14 residues. Germline V gene lookup returns CDR1 SGHDN and CDR2 FVKESK. The CDR3 reads CASSQALWNYGYTF. As DNA, the CDR3 is TGTGCCAGCAGCCAAGCCCTTTGGAACTATGGCTACACCTTC.

The chain couples TRBV28 to TRBJ2-7; 9 bases line up with TRBD2. This CDR3 contains 15 residues. Per germline, CDR1 MDHEN and CDR2 SYDVKM. Trimming cost V 2 bases and J 3 bases; bases outside gene matches: 5. CDR3: CASSLRLAGSYEQYF. The CDR3, as DNA: TGTGCCAGCAGTTTACGGCTAGCGGGGAGCTACGAGCAGTACTTC.

This clonotype was found a few times. This chain links TRBV6-2 or TRBV6-3 with TRBJ2-1; 10 bases line up with TRBD1. CDR3 length: 11 residues. V was clipped by 5 bases and J by 15 bases; unmatched bases: 4. Germline V lookup: CDR1 MNHEY, CDR2 SVGEGT. CDR3 loop: CASSTGTGAFF. Here the CDR3 DNA reads TGTGCCAGCAGTACCGGGACAGGGGCGTTCTTC.

This clonotype appeared a few times. This chain links TRBV7-2 with TRBJ1-5, with D unclear. The CDR3 loop spans 13 amino acids. Germline CDR1 SGHTA, CDR2 FQGNSA. V gave up 5 bases and J gave up 5 bases, with 10 bases separating them. The CDR3 DNA reads as TGTGCCAGCAGCGTCGACATGTATCAGCCCCAGCATTTT. Its translation is CASSVDMYQPQHF.

This clonotype turned up a few times. The chain is built from TRBV7-2 and TRBJ2-5, with D possibly matching TRBD2 (6 bases). There are 17 residues in the CDR3. CDR1 is SGHTA and CDR2 is FQGNSA in the germline V gene. V dropped 1 base and J dropped 5 bases, with 20 bases sitting between them. CDR3 protein: CASSLGSWAGLGETQYF. CDR3 in DNA: TGTGCCAGCAGCTTAGGGAGCTGGGCGGGACTGGGTGAGACCCAGTACTTC.

The chain is built from TRBV12-3 or TRBV12-4 and TRBJ2-2, with 9 positions matching TRBD1. Losses at the gene ends were 5 bases for V and 3 bases for J; bases not matched to a gene: 4. There are 15 residues in the CDR3. This CDR3 reads CASSRQGGDTGELFF. CDR3 nucleotides: TGTGCCAGCAGTCGACAGGGGGGTGACACCGGGGAGCTGTTTTTT.

This clonotype was seen a handful of times. The chain employs TRBV15 and TRBJ2-7, with 8 bases matching TRBD1. The V gene's germline CDR1 is LNHNV and CDR2 YYDKDF (reference sequence). V shed 6 bases, J shed 7 bases, and the junction held 14 bases outside the gene matches. There are 15 residues in the CDR3. The CDR3 coding sequence is TGTGCCACCAGTAGTTCCGGACAGGGCTATAGGGAGCAGTACTTC. Its protein product is CATSSSGQGYREQYF.

The chain combines TRBV5-1 with TRBJ2-5; 9 bases are shared with TRBD2. After removal of 0 bases from V and 4 bases from J, the junction contained 13 bases not matched to a gene. CDR1 SGHRS and CDR2 YFSETQ come from the germline V gene. The CDR3 contains 18 residues. Here the CDR3 DNA reads TGCGCCAGCAGCTTGGCCATCATTAGCGGGGGTACAACAGAGACCCAGTACTTC. It specifies CASSLAIISGGTTETQYF.

This clonotype was found a few times. The V call is TRBV12-3 or TRBV12-4, the J call TRBJ2-4, with TRBD2 matching 9 bases. The CDR3 extends over 15 amino acids. After removal of 7 bases from V and 4 bases from J, the junction contained 8 bases not matched to a gene. This chain's CDR3 is CASTVAGAQKNIQYF. CDR3 nucleotide sequence: TGTGCCAGCACCGTAGCGGGAGCCCAGAAAAACATTCAGTACTTC.

V usage is TRBV7-2 and J usage is TRBJ2-5; D gene unclear. CDR3 length: 12 residues. Germline lookup yields CDR1 SGHTA and CDR2 FQGNSA. The V end lost 2 bases, the J end lost 4 bases, and 5 bases lay between the germline ends. The CDR3, as DNA: TGTGCCAGCAGCTTAAGTCGAGAGACCCAGTACTTC. It encodes CASSLSRETQYF.

This clonotype was recorded many times. J is TRBJ1-2 and V is TRBV20-1; 11 nucleotides align to TRBD1. Germline V lookup: CDR1 DFQATT, CDR2 SNEGSKA (reference sequence). The CDR3 has 18 residues. Germline trimming cut 0 bases from V and 8 bases from J; bases unmatched to any gene: 17. The CDR3 loop reads CSARDTRTGGGIGGGYTF. Written as DNA, the CDR3 is TGCAGTGCTAGAGATACACGGACAGGGGGCGGGATAGGTGGGGGCTACACCTTC.

The CDR3 reads CASSFKPGNGYEQYF. The CDR3 coding sequence is TGTGCCAGCAGTTTTAAGCCCGGGAACGGCTACGAGCAGTACTTC. The rearrangement uses TRBV12-3 or TRBV12-4 and TRBJ2-7; D is perhaps TRBD2 (5 bases). The CDR3 is made up of 15 amino acids. The V gene lost 3 bases and the J gene lost 3 bases, with 15 bases spanning the gap.